The T cell receptor (beta chain) described here comes from a study of blood T cell repertoires in COVID-19. The overall study: Specimens from acute and convalescent COVID-19 originated in the United States, Italy and Spain.

Method: immunoSEQ multiplex PCR; TCRdb's copy keeps in-frame clones and lacks some. The sample consists of 250,000 to 350,000 clones, 88% of them appearing once. The germline gives CDR1 MNHEY, CDR2 SVGAGI. V shed 5 bases, J shed 7 bases, and the junction held 11 bases outside the gene matches. CDR3 length: 15 residues. Sequences were obtained from peripheral blood. This receptor was obtained from a woman in her thirties with COVID-19, enrolled during active disease. The V and J genes are TRBV6-5 and TRBJ2-7; 10 bases are shared with TRBD1. The chain's CDR3 is CASSTRDRGGGEQYF. CDR3 DNA: TGTGCCAGCAGTACCCGGGACAGGGGAGGTGGGGAGCAGTACTTC.